A single sample gave rise to the 30 T cell receptor beta chains below, sequenced in a study of T cell responses to AZD1222 COVID-19 vaccine. Repertoires were generated with immunoSEQ multiplex PCR, while TCRdb's copy carries only in-frame clones and drops some. The repertoire holds 90,000 to 150,000 clones, with 87% as singletons. Sequenced material: peripheral blood, taken 28 days after the second AZD1222 dose. Source of these receptors: an adult who received the AZD1222 COVID-19 vaccine.

The chain uses TRBV2 and TRBJ1-5, with D perhaps matching TRBD1 (6 bases). This CDR3 contains 13 residues. Germline CDR1 is SNHLY and CDR2 is FYNNEI. V shed 4 bases and J shed 9 bases, with 13 bases lying between them. The CDR3, as DNA: TGTGCCAGCAGTGGGACAGTCTCGGGGCCCCAGCATTTT. Translation gives CASSGTVSGPQHF.

The V and J genes are TRBV28 and TRBJ1-6, with D unclear. The CDR3 totals 12 residues. The germline V gene has CDR1 MDHEN and CDR2 SYDVKM. The V and J ends lost 6 bases and 9 bases respectively, with 9 bases between them. Written as DNA, the CDR3 is TGTGCCAGCAGGGAAATGGGTTCACCCCTCCACTTT. Its protein is CASREMGSPLHF.

The chain is built from TRBV9 and TRBJ2-1, with 9 bases fitting TRBD2. The CDR3 is 16 residues long. With V trimmed by 3 bases and J by 4 bases, 8 bases remained unmatched. Germline V gives CDR1 SGDLS, CDR2 YYNGEE. CDR3 nucleotide sequence: TGTGCCAGCAGCGGGGCTCGACTAGCGGTATACAATGAGCAGTTCTTC. It specifies CASSGARLAVYNEQFF.

The V gene is TRBV28, the J gene TRBJ2-7, with 10 bases that match TRBD2. Germline V gene sequence: CDR1 MDHEN, CDR2 SYDVKM. V lost 5 bases to trimming and J lost 5 bases; unmatched junction nucleotides: 9. CDR3 size: 15 residues. The CDR3 loop reads CASSPRGTSDDEQYF. In DNA form, the CDR3 reads TGTGCCAGCAGTCCTCGCGGGACTAGCGACGACGAGCAGTACTTC.

Only one count was recorded for this clone. J is TRBJ1-1 and V is TRBV5-1, with D perhaps TRBD1 (5 bases). The germline V gene encodes CDR1 SGHRS and CDR2 YFSETQ. Trimming pared 0 bases from V and 0 bases from J, leaving 9 bases between. The CDR3 spans 15 residues. CDR3 bases: TGCGCCAGCAGCTTGGAGGGGATGATGAACACTGAAGCTTTCTTT. It codes for CASSLEGMMNTEAFF.

The chain has TRBV9 and TRBJ1-5, with 7 positions matching TRBD1. The V and J ends lost 0 bases and 6 bases, in that order; junction bases with no gene match: 3. The germline CDR1 and CDR2 sequences are SGDLS and YYNGEE. The CDR3 length is 14 residues. CDR3 in DNA: TGTGCCAGCAGCGTAGGCAGGGGGGGTCAGCCCCAGCATTTT. It is translated as CASSVGRGGQPQHF. Together with reference TRBV9 and TRBJ1-5, the CDR3 gives the full variable domain: DSGVTQTPKHLITATGQRVTLRCSPRSGDLSVYWYQQSLDQGLQFLIQYYNGEERAKGNILERFSAQQFPDLHSELNLSSLELGDSALYFCASSVGRGGQPQHFGDGTRLSIL.

The gene calls are TRBV7-2 and TRBJ1-3, with TRBD1 matching over 7 bases. V trimming: 3 bases; J trimming: 4 bases; junction bases outside the gene matches: 6. The CDR3 extends over 15 amino acids. Germline V lookup: CDR1 SGHTA, CDR2 FQGNSA. CDR3 sequence: CASSLEQGKGNTIYF. The CDR3 nucleotides read TGTGCCAGCAGCTTGGAACAGGGGAAAGGAAACACCATATATTTT.

The chain joins TRBV5-6 to TRBJ2-5; the D gene is possibly TRBD2 (6 bases). Trimming stripped 3 bases from V and 2 bases from J, with 11 bases between. The CDR3 has 14 residues. Germline values: CDR1 SGHDT, CDR2 YYEEEE. CDR3 DNA sequence: TGTGCCAGCAGCTGGCGGGGTAGTCAAGAGACCCAGTACTTC. It specifies CASSWRGSQETQYF.

The genes are TRBV10-1 and TRBJ1-5, with D unresolved. This CDR3 spans 12 amino acids. Looked up from germline, CDR1 is WNHNN and CDR2 is SYGVQD (reference sequence). The V gene lost 5 bases and the J gene lost 1 base, with 3 bases spanning the gap. CDR3 residues: CASSKSNQPQHF. CDR3 sequence (DNA): TGCGCCAGCAGTAAGAGCAATCAGCCCCAGCATTTT.

The chain uses TRBV5-4 and TRBJ1-1, with D unclear. Trimming left V 4 bases short and J 0 bases short, with 16 bases between. CDR1 is SGHNT and CDR2 is YYREEE in the germline V gene (reference sequence). The CDR3 length is 16 residues. CDR3 region: CASSQEGPTLNTEAFF. DNA for the CDR3: TGTGCCAGCAGCCAAGAGGGCCCGACCTTGAACACTGAAGCTTTCTTT.

This clone was counted a single time. The V call is TRBV6-5, the J call TRBJ2-5; TRBD1 aligns across 8 bases. Looked up from germline, CDR1 is MNHEY and CDR2 is SVGAGI. The CDR3 is 15 residues long. J gave up 4 bases and V 7 bases, and 11 bases lay outside the gene matches. The CDR3 bases are TGTGCCAGCATTTTTATAGGACAGGGAAGAGAGACCCAGTACTTC. Translated: CASIFIGQGRETQYF.

The chain employs TRBV10-3 and TRBJ1-1, with D possibly matching TRBD1 (6 bases). This CDR3 comprises 16 residues. V lost 5 bases, J lost 4 bases, and 20 bases lay in between. The germline gives CDR1 ENHRY, CDR2 SYGVKD. CDR3 nucleotides: TGTGCCATCAGTTCAACGGGGGTGGGGGCTGGCACTGAAGCTTTCTTT. Its translation: CAISSTGVGAGTEAFF.

The rearrangement uses TRBV11-2 and TRBJ1-4, with D tentatively TRBD1 (5 bases). V lost 1 base and J lost 6, with 12 bases in between. The CDR3 totals 15 residues. CDR1 is SGHAT and CDR2 is FQNNGV in the germline V gene. CDR3 sequence: CASSLVGREYEKLFF. DNA of the CDR3: TGTGCCAGCAGCTTAGTCGGCAGGGAGTATGAAAAACTGTTTTTT.

The chain carries TRBV30 and TRBJ1-1; possible D gene TRBD1, 6 bases. The V end was cut by 2 bases, the J end by 2 bases, with 15 bases between. The CDR3 length is 15 residues. Per the germline V gene, CDR1 is GTSNPN and CDR2 is SVGIG (reference sequence). The chain's CDR3 is CAWSSPTGRNTEAFF. The CDR3 bases are TGTGCCTGGAGTTCCCCGACAGGACGAAACACTGAAGCTTTCTTT.

This chain uses TRBV6-2 or TRBV6-3 with TRBJ2-7; 12 positions agree with TRBD2. With 6 bases clipped from V and 0 bases from J, the junction kept 12 bases outside the gene matches. The CDR3 loop spans 18 amino acids. CDR1 and CDR2 (germline): MNHEY, SVGEGT. The CDR3 is CASSPKIGLAGSSYEQYF. The CDR3, as DNA: TGTGCCAGCAGCCCCAAAATTGGACTAGCGGGGAGCTCCTACGAGCAGTACTTC.

V and J are TRBV2 and TRBJ1-1; maybe TRBD1 (5 bases). The V gene lost 4 bases and the J gene lost 4 bases, with 13 bases spanning the gap. The CDR3 consists of 14 residues. Germline CDR1 is SNHLY and CDR2 is FYNNEI. The CDR3 region is CASSVQVGITEAFF. For the CDR3, the DNA is TGTGCCAGCAGTGTACAGGTAGGCATCACTGAAGCTTTCTTT. Using reference TRBV2 and TRBJ1-1 for the parts outside the CDR3, the full variable domain is EPEVTQTPSHQVTQMGQEVILRCVPISNHLYFYWYRQILGQKVEFLVSFYNNEISEKSEIFDDQFSVERPDGSNFTLKIRSTKLEDSAMYFCASSVQVGITEAFFGQGTRLTVV.

V is TRBV19 and J is TRBJ1-2; D might be TRBD1 (6 bases). The V end was cut by 5 bases, the J end by 11 bases, with 18 bases between. CDR1 is LNHDA, CDR2 SQIVND, per germline (reference sequence). The CDR3 is 13 residues long. Here the CDR3 reads CASSVASGVFYTF. CDR3 coding DNA: TGTGCCAGTAGTGTTGCCTCAGGGGTGTTTTACACCTTC.

This chain links TRBV7-9 with TRBJ1-2; D is undetermined. Germline-derived CDR1 and CDR2 are SEHNR and FQNEAQ (reference sequence). Trimming took 5 bases from V and 3 from J, leaving 16 bases between them. The CDR3 consists of 15 residues. This CDR3 reads CASSQSRGLDYGYTF. CDR3 sequence (DNA): TGTGCCAGCAGCCAAAGTCGAGGGTTGGACTATGGCTACACCTTC.

This clone has only one observation. The chain joins TRBV4-2 to TRBJ1-4; D might be TRBD1 (5 bases). This CDR3 comprises 16 residues. Per the germline V gene, CDR1 is LGHNA and CDR2 is YNFKEQ. Trimming took 4 bases from V and 0 from J, leaving 12 bases between them. This chain's CDR3 is CASSRGGPATNEKLFF. CDR3 DNA: TGTGCCAGCAGCCGGGGGGGACCAGCAACTAATGAAAAACTGTTTTTT.

The chain uses TRBV12-3 or TRBV12-4 and TRBJ2-5; D unclear. The V end was cut by 4 bases, the J end by 0 bases, with 6 bases between. The CDR3 contains 13 residues. CDR3 bases: TGTGCCAGCAGTTCCCCGTACCAAGAGACCCAGTACTTC. Translating gives CASSSPYQETQYF.

The chain employs TRBV27 and TRBJ1-6; D possibly corresponds to TRBD1 (5 bases). The CDR3 has 15 amino acids. V was cut by 2 bases and J by 7 bases, with 12 bases left in between. The germline gives CDR1 MNHEY, CDR2 SMNVEV (reference sequence). The CDR3 DNA reads as TGTGCCAGCAGTTTAATCCGGGGGGGGAATTCACCCCTCCACTTT. Translating gives CASSLIRGGNSPLHF.

This chain joins TRBV5-1 and TRBJ2-5, with D uncertain. Trimming removed 5 bases at V and 3 bases at J, with 8 bases between. CDR1 is SGHRS and CDR2 is YFSETQ in the germline V gene. This CDR3 is built from 12 residues. As DNA, the CDR3 is TGCGCCAGCAGTTCAGGCAAAGAGACCCAGTACTTC. This codes for CASSSGKETQYF.

The chain uses TRBV5-1 and TRBJ1-1, with D hard to call. Per the germline V gene, CDR1 is SGHRS and CDR2 is YFSETQ. This CDR3 has 14 amino acids. Between the trimmed V and J ends, which lost 0 bases and 0 bases, there was a span of 6 bases. The CDR3 DNA is TGCGCCAGCAGCTTGGGGATCATGAACACTGAAGCTTTCTTT. Protein product: CASSLGIMNTEAFF.

To note about this clone: Relative to the germline gene, one junction end is altered; a read error may explain this. J is TRBJ2-4 and V is TRBV7-7; D is unresolved. The CDR3 length is 19 residues. In germline, CDR1 is SSHAT, CDR2 FNYEAQ (reference sequence). CDR3 protein: CASSRETEKGIRAKNIQYF. Here the CDR3 DNA reads TGTGCCAGCAGCCGAGAAACTGAAAAGGGTATTAGGGCCAAAAACATTCAATACTTC.

The chain uses TRBV4-1 and TRBJ1-6; D may be TRBD1 (5 bases). This CDR3 is built from 15 residues. Germline V gives CDR1 MGHRA, CDR2 YSYEKL. Trimming removed 2 bases from V and 8 bases from J, with 13 bases in between. In DNA form, the CDR3 reads TGCGCCAGCAGCCAACTATGGCAGGGATATTCACCCCTCCACTTT. As protein: CASSQLWQGYSPLHF.

V and J are TRBV7-3 and TRBJ1-1; D not resolved. The germline gives CDR1 SGHTA, CDR2 FQGTGA. Deletions cut 5 bases from V and 2 bases from J, with 9 bases between. This CDR3 region has 13 residues. CDR3 in DNA: TGTGCCAGCAGCGCTCGGGCCAACACTGAAGCTTTCTTT. It specifies CASSARANTEAFF.

This sequence joins TRBV7-2 and TRBJ2-1; D remains ambiguous. The V end lost 5 bases, the J end lost 1 base, and 12 bases lay between the germline ends. The germline CDR1 and CDR2 sequences are SGHTA and FQGNSA. CDR3 length: 15 residues. CDR3 nucleotides: TGTGCCAGCAGCCGCCAACTGGGATCCTACAATGAGCAGTTCTTC. Protein sequence: CASSRQLGSYNEQFF.

The V call is TRBV6-5, the J call TRBJ1-1; TRBD1 is a possible D gene (5 bases). The CDR3 has 14 amino acids. Trimming stripped 3 bases from V and 0 bases from J, with 8 bases between. Germline CDR1 MNHEY, CDR2 SVGAGI. CDR3 region: CASSYLGVNTEAFF. CDR3 bases: TGTGCCAGCAGTTATTTAGGGGTGAACACTGAAGCTTTCTTT.

V is TRBV6-1 and J is TRBJ2-5; TRBD1 might be the D (6 bases). The CDR3 is made up of 15 amino acids. Looked up from germline, CDR1 is MNHNS and CDR2 is SASEGT. V gave up 2 bases and J gave up 2 bases, with 12 bases separating them. The CDR3 DNA reads TGTGCCAGCAGTGAATCCGGGACAACTCAAGAGACCCAGTACTTC. Its translation is CASSESGTTQETQYF.

The rearrangement uses TRBV29-1 and TRBJ1-1, with unresolved D. The CDR3 runs to 13 residues. Germline V gives CDR1 SQVTM, CDR2 ANQGSEA. V lost 5 bases and J 0 bases, leaving 10 bases between the germline ends. This CDR3 reads CSVKGPLNTEAFF. As DNA, the CDR3 is TGCAGCGTTAAGGGCCCGTTGAACACTGAAGCTTTCTTT. The full variable domain, its missing parts supplied by reference TRBV29-1 and TRBJ1-1, is SAVISQKPSRDICQRGTSLTIQCQVDSQVTMMFWYRQQPGQSLTLIATANQGSEATYESGFVIDKFPISRPNLTFSTLTVSNMSPEDSSIYLCSVKGPLNTEAFFGQGTRLTVV.